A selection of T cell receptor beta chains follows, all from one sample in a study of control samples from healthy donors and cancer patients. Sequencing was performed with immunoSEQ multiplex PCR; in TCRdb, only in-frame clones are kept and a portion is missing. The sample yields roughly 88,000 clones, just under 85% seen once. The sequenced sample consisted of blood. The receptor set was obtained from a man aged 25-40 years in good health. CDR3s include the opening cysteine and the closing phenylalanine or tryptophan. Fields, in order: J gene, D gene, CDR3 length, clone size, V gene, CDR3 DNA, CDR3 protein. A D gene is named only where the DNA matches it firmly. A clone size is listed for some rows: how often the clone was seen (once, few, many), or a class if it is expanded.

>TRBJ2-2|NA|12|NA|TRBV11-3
TGTGCCAGCAGCCCGCATACCGGGGAGCTGTTTTTT
CASSPHTGELFF
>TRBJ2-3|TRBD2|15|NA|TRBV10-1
TGCGCCAGCAGTGATCTAGCGGGGGGTGCAGATACGCAGTATTTT
CASSDLAGGADTQYF
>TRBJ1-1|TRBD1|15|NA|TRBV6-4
TGTGCCAGCAGTGACTCAGGGACAGGTTACACTGAAGCTTTCTTT
CASSDSGTGYTEAFF
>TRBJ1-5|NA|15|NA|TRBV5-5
TGTGCCAGCAGCTTCCAAGTTCGCGGCAGTCAGCCCCAGCATTTT
CASSFQVRGSQPQHF
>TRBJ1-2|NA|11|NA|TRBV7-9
TGTGCCAGCAGCTTAGACTATGGCTACACCTTC
CASSLDYGYTF
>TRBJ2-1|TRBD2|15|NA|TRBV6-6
TGTGCCAGCAGTTACGGGACTAGACACTACAATGAGCAGTTCTTC
CASSYGTRHYNEQFF
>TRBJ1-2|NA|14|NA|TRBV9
TGTGCCAGCAGCGTAGATCAGGCTAACTATGGCTACACCTTC
CASSVDQANYGYTF
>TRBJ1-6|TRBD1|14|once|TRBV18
TGTGCCAGCTCACTAACAGGGGACAATTCACCCCTCCACTTT
CASSLTGDNSPLHF
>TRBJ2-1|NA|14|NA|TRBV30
TGTGCCTGGGACAGGAGAGGGACATACAATGAGCAGTTCTTC
CAWDRRGTYNEQFF
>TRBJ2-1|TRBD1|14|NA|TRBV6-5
TGTGCCAGCAGTACAGGGGGGCCGGGGAATGAGCAGTTCTTC
CASSTGGPGNEQFF
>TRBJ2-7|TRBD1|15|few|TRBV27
TGTGCCAGCAGTACGACAGGGGCTAAAGAGGGCGAGCAGTACTTC
CASSTTGAKEGEQYF
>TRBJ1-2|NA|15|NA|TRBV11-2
TGTGCCAGCAGCTTAGTAATGGGTTGGGACTATGGCTACACCTTC
CASSLVMGWDYGYTF
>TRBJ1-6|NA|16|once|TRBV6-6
TGTGCCAGCAGCACCGAGTCCGGGACTTATAATTCACCCCTCCACTTT
CASSTESGTYNSPLHF
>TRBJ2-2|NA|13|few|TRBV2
TGTGCCAGCGTTGCAGGGTTCGAGGGGGAGCTGTTTTTT
CASVAGFEGELFF
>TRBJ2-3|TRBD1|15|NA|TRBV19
TGTGCCAGTAGTATTGGGACAGGATTCGGGGATACGCAGTATTTT
CASSIGTGFGDTQYF
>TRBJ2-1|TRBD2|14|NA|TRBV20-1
TGCAGTGCTAGTAGAGCGGGGGGGCTCAATGAGCAGTTCTTC
CSASRAGGLNEQFF
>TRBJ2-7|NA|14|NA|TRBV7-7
TGTGCCAGCAGCTTAGACCGGGTCCCCTACGAGCAGTACTTC
CASSLDRVPYEQYF
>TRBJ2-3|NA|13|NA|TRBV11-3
TGTGCCAGCAGCTTCCATGGCAGTGATACGCAGTATTTT
CASSFHGSDTQYF
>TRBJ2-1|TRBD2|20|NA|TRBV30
TGTGCCTGGAGTAGACTGCTACTAGCGGGGGGCAACAGAGAATACAATGAGCAGTTCTTC
CAWSRLLLAGGNREYNEQFF
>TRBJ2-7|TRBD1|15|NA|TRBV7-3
TGTGCCAGCAGCTTAGACGGGACAGGGCTCTACGAGCAGTACTTC
CASSLDGTGLYEQYF
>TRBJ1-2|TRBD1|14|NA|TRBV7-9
TGTGCCAGCAGCTTAGCGGGACAGAGCTATGGCTACACCTTC
CASSLAGQSYGYTF
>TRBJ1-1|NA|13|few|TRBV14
TGTGCCAGCAGCCAAGCGCTGAACACTGAAGCTTTCTTT
CASSQALNTEAFF
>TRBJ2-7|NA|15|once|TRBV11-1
TGTGCCAGCAGCTTACGGGCAGGGGGGGCCTACGAGCAGTACTTC
CASSLRAGGAYEQYF
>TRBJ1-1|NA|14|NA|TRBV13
TGTGCCAGCAGCTTGAGCAACCTGAACACTGAAGCTTTCTTT
CASSLSNLNTEAFF
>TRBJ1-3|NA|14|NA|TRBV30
TGTGCCTGGTCCTCGGGGGTCTCTGGAAACACCATATATTTT
CAWSSGVSGNTIYF
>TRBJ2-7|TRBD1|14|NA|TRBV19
TGTGCCAGTAGTACGGCCGGGACAGTCACTGCGCAGTACTTC
CASSTAGTVTAQYF
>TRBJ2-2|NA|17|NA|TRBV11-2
TGTGCCAGCAGCTTATCAGGGTCCTCCCACTACACCGGGGAGCTGTTTTTT
CASSLSGSSHYTGELFF
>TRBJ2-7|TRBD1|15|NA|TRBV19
TGTGCCAGTAGTATGGGGACAGGGGGCTCCTACGAGCAGTACTTC
CASSMGTGGSYEQYF
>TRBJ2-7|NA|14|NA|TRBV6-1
TGTGCCAGCAGTGAATTGGGGGGCGCCTACGAGCAGTACTTC
CASSELGGAYEQYF
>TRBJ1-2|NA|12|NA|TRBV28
TGTGCCAGCAGAACCGGCTCCTCGGGCTACACCTTC
CASRTGSSGYTF
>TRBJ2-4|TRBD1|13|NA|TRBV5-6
TGTGCCAGCAGCCGCGGACAGGGCGACATTCAGTACTTC
CASSRGQGDIQYF